This T cell receptor beta chain was sequenced for a study of T cell changes during pregnancy in multiple sclerosis. TCRdb's copy holds only in-frame clones and misses some; the assay was immunoSEQ multiplex PCR. This table has about 38,000 clones, more than 85% appearing once. The CDR3 has 17 amino acids. Trimming cost V 3 bases and J 0 bases; bases outside gene matches: 10. Germline V gives CDR1 SGHNT, CDR2 YYREEE (reference sequence). This receptor was obtained from a female donor with multiple sclerosis, enrolled in a pregnancy study. The rearrangement uses TRBV5-4 and TRBJ2-5; TRBD2 matches at 8 bases. Sequences were derived from CD8+ T cells from peripheral blood mononuclear cells, sampled after pregnancy. The CDR3 loop is CASSYLRAGVHQETQYF. As DNA, the CDR3 is TGTGCCAGCAGCTACCTACGAGCGGGAGTGCACCAAGAGACCCAGTACTTC. Full variable domain (rest looked up from reference TRBV5-4 and TRBJ2-5): ETGVTQSPTHLIKTRGQQVTLRCSSQSGHNTVSWYQQALGQGPQFIFQYYREEENGRGNFPPRFSGLQFPNYSSELNVNALELDDSALYLCASSYLRAGVHQETQYFGPGTRLLVL.